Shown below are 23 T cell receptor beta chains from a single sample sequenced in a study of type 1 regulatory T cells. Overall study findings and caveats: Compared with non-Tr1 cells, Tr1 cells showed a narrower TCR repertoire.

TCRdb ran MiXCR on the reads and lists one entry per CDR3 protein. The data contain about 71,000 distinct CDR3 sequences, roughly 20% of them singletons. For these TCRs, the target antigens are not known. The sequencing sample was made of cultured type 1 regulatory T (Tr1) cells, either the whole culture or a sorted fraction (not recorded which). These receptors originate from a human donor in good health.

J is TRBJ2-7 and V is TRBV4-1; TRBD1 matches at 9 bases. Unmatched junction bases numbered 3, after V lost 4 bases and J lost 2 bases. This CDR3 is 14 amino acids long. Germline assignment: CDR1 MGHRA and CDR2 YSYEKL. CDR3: CASSPWTGAYEQYF. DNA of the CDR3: TGCGCCAGCAGCCCATGGACAGGGGCCTACGAGCAGTACTTC.

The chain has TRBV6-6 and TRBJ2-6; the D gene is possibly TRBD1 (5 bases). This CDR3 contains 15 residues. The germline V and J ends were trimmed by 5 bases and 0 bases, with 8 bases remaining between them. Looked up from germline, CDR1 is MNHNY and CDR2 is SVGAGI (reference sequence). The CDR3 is CASSATGSGANVLTF. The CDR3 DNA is TGTGCCAGCAGTGCTACAGGCTCTGGGGCCAACGTCCTGACTTTC.

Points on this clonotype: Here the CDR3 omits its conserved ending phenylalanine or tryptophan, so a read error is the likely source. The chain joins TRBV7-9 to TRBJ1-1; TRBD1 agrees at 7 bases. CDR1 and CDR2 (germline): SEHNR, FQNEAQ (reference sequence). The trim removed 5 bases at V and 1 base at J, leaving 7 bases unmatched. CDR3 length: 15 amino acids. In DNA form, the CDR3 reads TGTGCCAGCAGCGCTTACAGGGGTGGGAACACTGAAGCTTTCTCT. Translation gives CASSAYRGGNTEAFS.

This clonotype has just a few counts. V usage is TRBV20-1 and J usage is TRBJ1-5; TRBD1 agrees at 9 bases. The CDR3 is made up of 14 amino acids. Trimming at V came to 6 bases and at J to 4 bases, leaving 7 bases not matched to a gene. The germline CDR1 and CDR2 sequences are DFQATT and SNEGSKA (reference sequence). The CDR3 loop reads CSAYRGPGNQPQHF. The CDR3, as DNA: TGCAGTGCATACAGGGGGCCAGGTAATCAGCCCCAGCATTTT.

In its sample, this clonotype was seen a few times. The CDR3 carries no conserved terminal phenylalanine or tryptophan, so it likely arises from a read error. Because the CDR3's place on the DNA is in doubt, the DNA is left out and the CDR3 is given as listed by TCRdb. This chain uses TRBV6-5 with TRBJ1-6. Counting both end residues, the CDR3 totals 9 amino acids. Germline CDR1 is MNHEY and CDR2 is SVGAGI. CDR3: CASSYSEPS.

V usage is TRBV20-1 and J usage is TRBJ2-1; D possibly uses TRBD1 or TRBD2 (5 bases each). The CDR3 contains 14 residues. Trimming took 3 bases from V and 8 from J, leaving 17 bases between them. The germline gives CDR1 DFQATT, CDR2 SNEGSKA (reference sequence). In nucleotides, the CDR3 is TGCAGTGCTAGGACCGGTGGGACCCCGGATGAGCAGTTCTTC. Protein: CSARTGGTPDEQFF.

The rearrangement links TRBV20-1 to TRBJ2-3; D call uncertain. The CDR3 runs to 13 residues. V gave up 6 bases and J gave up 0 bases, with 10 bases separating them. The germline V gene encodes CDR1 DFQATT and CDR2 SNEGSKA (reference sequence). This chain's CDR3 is CSAPLSSTDTQYF. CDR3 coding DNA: TGCAGTGCCCCGTTATCTAGCACAGATACGCAGTATTTT.

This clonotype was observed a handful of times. CDR3 loop: CSAHNTGEKLFF. The CDR3, as DNA: TGCAGCGCTCACAACACTGGTGAAAAACTGTTTTTT. This chain connects TRBV29-1 to TRBJ1-4, with D uncertain. The V end was cut by 7 bases, the J end by 7 bases, with 13 bases between. The CDR3 covers 12 residues. CDR1 and CDR2 (germline): SQVTM, ANQGSEA. Combining the CDR3 with reference TRBV29-1 and TRBJ1-4 gives the whole variable domain SAVISQKPSRDICQRGTSLTIQCQVDSQVTMMFWYRQQPGQSLTLIATANQGSEATYESGFVIDKFPISRPNLTFSTLTVSNMSPEDSSIYLCSAHNTGEKLFFGSGTQLSVL.

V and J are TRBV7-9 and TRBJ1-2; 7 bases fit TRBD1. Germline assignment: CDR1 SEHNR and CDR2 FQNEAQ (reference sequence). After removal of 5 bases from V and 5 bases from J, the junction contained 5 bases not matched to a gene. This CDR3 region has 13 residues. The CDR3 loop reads CASSPTGEYGYTF. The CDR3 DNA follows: TGTGCCAGCAGCCCTACAGGGGAGTATGGCTACACCTTC. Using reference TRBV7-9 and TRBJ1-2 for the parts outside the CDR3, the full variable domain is DTGVSQNPRHKITKRGQNVTFRCDPISEHNRLYWYRQTLGQGPEFLTYFQNEAQLEKSRLLSDRFSAERPKGSFSTLEIQRTEQGDSAMYLCASSPTGEYGYTFGSGTRLTVV.

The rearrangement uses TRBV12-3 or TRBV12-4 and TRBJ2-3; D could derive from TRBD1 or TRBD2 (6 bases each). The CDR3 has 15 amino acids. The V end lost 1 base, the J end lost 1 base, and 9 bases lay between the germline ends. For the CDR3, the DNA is TGTGCCAGCAGTTTAGGGGGGGCCGGCACAGATACGCAGTATTTT. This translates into CASSLGGAGTDTQYF.

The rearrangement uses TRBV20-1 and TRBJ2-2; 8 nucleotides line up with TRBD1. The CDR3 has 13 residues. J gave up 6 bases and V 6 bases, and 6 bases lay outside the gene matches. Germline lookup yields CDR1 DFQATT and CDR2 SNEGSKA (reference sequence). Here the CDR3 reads CSATLDRAGELFF. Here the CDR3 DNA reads TGCAGTGCGACACTGGACAGGGCCGGGGAGCTGTTTTTT.

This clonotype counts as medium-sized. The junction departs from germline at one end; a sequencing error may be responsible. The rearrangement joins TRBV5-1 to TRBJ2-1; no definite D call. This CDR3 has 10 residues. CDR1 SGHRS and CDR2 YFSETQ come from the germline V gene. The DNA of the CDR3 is TGCGCCAGCGGCGTAGCCGCCTATCTCTTC. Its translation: CASGVAAYLF. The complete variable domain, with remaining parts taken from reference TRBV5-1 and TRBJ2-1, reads KAGVTQTPRYLIKTRGQQVTLSCSPISGHRSVSWYQQTPGQGLQFLFEYFSETQRNKGNFPGRFSGRQFSNSRSEMNVSTLELGDSALYLCASGVAAYLFGPGTRLTVL.

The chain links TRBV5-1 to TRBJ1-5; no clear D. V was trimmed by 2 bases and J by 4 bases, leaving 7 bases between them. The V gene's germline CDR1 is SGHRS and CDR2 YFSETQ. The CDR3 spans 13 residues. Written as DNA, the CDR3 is TGCGCCAGCAGCTTCGAGCTGAATCAGCCCCAGCATTTT. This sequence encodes CASSFELNQPQHF.

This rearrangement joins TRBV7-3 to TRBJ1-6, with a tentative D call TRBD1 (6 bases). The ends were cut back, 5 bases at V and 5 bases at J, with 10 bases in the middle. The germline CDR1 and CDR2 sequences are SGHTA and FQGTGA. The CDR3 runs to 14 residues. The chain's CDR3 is CASSVGQNNSPLHF. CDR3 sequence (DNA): TGTGCCAGCAGCGTTGGACAGAATAATTCACCCCTCCACTTT.

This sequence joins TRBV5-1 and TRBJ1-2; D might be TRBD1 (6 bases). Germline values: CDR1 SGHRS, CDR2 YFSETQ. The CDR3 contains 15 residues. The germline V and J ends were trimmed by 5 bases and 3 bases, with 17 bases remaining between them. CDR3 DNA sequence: TGCGCCAGCAGTTTAGGACAGACTACCGACTATGGCTACACCTTC. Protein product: CASSLGQTTDYGYTF. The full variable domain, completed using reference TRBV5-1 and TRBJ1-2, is KAGVTQTPRYLIKTRGQQVTLSCSPISGHRSVSWYQQTPGQGLQFLFEYFSETQRNKGNFPGRFSGRQFSNSRSEMNVSTLELGDSALYLCASSLGQTTDYGYTFGSGTRLTVV.

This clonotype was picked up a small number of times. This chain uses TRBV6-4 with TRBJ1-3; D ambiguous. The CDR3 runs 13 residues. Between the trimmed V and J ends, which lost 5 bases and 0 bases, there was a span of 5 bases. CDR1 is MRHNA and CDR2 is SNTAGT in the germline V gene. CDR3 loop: CASSSSSGNTIYF. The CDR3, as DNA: TGTGCCAGCAGTTCGAGCTCTGGAAACACCATATATTTT.

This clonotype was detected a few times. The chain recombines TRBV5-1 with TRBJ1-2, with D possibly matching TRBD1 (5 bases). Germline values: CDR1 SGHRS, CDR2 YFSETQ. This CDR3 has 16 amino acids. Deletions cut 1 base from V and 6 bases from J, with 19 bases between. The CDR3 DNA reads TGCGCCAGCAGCTTGTTTACCGGGACGATAGGGCATGGCTACACCTTC. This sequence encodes CASSLFTGTIGHGYTF.

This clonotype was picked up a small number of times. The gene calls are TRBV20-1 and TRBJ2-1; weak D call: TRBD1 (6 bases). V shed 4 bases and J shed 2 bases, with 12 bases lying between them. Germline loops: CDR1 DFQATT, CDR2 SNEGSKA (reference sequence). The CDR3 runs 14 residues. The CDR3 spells CSATQGSTYNEQFF. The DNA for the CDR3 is TGCAGTGCTACGCAGGGGTCCACCTACAATGAGCAGTTCTTC.

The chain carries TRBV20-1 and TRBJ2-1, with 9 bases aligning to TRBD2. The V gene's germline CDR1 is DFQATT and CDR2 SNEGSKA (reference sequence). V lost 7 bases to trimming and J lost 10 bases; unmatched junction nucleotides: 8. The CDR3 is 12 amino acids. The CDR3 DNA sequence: TGCAGTGTTCATAGCGGGAGTGGAGAGCAGTTCTTC. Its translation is CSVHSGSGEQFF.

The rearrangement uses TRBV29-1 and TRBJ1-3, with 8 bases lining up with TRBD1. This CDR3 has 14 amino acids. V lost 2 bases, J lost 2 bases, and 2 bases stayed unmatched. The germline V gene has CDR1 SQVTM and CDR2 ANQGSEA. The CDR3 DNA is TGCAGCGTTGAAACAGGGGGGGCTGGAAACACCATATATTTT. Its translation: CSVETGGAGNTIYF. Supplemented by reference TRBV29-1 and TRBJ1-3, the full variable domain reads SAVISQKPSRDICQRGTSLTIQCQVDSQVTMMFWYRQQPGQSLTLIATANQGSEATYESGFVIDKFPISRPNLTFSTLTVSNMSPEDSSIYLCSVETGGAGNTIYFGEGSWLTVV.

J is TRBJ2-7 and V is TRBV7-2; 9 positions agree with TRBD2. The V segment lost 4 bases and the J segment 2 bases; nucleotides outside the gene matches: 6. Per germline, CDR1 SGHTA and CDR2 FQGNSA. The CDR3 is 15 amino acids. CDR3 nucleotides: TGTGCCAGCAGCTCCTCGGCGGGAGGGACCTACGAGCAGTACTTC. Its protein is CASSSSAGGTYEQYF.

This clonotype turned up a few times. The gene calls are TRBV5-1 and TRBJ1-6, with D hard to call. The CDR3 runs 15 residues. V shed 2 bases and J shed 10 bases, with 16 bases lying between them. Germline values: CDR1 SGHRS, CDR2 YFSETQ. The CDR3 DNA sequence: TGCGCCAGCAGCTTCGGCGGTTCATCGGAGTCACCCCTCCACTTT. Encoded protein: CASSFGGSSESPLHF.

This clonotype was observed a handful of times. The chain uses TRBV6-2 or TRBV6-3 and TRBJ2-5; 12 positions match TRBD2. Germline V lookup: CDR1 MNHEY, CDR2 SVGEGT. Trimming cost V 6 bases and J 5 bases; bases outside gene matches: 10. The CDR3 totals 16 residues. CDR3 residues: CASSPSGRAARETQYF. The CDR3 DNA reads TGTGCCAGCAGCCCTAGCGGGAGGGCCGCGAGGGAGACCCAGTACTTC.